This T cell receptor beta chain is drawn from a study of cytomegalovirus exposure and HLA in healthy donors. Overall study results and limits: Per a later analysis, about 15,000 TCR beta sequences showed association with HLA alleles at 0.05 false discovery rate. A link between a missense DCLRE1C variant and TCR beta V- and J-gene trimming emerged from a later analysis. Altogether, about 160 TCR beta chains were recorded as cytomegalovirus-associated.

The CDR3 has 17 amino acids. The V gene end was trimmed by 0 bases and the J gene end by 0 bases; junction bases not matched to a gene: 3. Germline CDR1 SGHRS, CDR2 YFSETQ. With regard to this clone: No antigen is known for it.

The study ran its PCR with 60 Vbeta and 13 Jbeta primers. As handled by the study authors: Among the unique TCR beta chains that a later analysis counted, 80 million to 100 million in all, approximately 12 million were shared. Generated by immunoSEQ multiplex PCR, the TCRdb table keeps only in-frame clones and is missing some. That table supplies the V and J calls and clone size; D and trimming were determined from the DNA. This repertoire shows roughly 62,000 clones, just under 75% found once; its top ten account for around 5%. The chain combines TRBV5-1 with TRBJ2-5; 12 bases line up with TRBD2. The sequenced material came from PBMCs. This receptor was identified in a woman in her twenties or thirties in good health and CMV-seronegative. The CDR3 DNA follows: TGCGCCAGCAGCTTGGGTCTAGCGGGAGGGAACCAAGAGACCCAGTACTTC. Protein product: CASSLGLAGGNQETQYF.